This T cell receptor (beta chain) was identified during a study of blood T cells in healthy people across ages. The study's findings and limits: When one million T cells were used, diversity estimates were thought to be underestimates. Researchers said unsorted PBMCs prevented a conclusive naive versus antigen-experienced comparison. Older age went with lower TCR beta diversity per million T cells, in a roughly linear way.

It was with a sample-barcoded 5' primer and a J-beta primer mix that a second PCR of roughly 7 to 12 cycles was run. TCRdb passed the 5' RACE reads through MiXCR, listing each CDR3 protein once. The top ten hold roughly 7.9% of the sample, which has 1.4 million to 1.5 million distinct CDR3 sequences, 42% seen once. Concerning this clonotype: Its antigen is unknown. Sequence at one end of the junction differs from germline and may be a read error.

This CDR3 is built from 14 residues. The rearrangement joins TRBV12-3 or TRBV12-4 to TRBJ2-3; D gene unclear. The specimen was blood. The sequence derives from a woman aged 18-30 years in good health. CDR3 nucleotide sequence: TGTGCCAGCAGTTTAGAGGTTGGAACAGATATGCAGTATTTT. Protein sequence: CASSLEVGTDMQYF.